These T cell receptor beta chains were read from a single sample in a study of blood T cell repertoires in COVID-19. Sequenced by immunoSEQ multiplex PCR; TCRdb stores in-frame clones only, minus some. The data contain about 380,000 clones, about 88% of them seen just once; the ten biggest clones take up about 3%. Sequenced material: PBMCs or T cells enriched from blood (not recorded which). Receptors originate from a woman aged 30 to 39 who had recovered from COVID-19. Each CDR3 is given with its conserved first and last residue. The D gene is left open where the match is weak. Clone size is given for some rows only: seen once, a few or many times, or a class if the clone is expanded.

d_gene	abundance	j_gene	v_gene	CDR3nt	CDR3aa
-	few	TRBJ1-2	TRBV5-1	TGCGCCAGCAGCTTGAAGTCCAGTAACTATGGCTACACCTTC	CASSLKSSNYGYTF
TRBD2	-	TRBJ2-5	TRBV7-2	TGTGCCAGCAGCTTAGTCTCGGGACTAGAGTCTGTGACCCAGTACTTC	CASSLVSGLESVTQYF
TRBD1	once	TRBJ1-1	TRBV2	TGTGCCAGCAGTATACAGGGGAGGAACACTGAAGCTTTCTTT	CASSIQGRNTEAFF
TRBD1	-	TRBJ2-1	TRBV13	TGTGCCAGCAGCTACCTCGGGACAGGGACGGTTGAGCAGTTCTTC	CASSYLGTGTVEQFF
TRBD2	-	TRBJ2-1	TRBV5-1	TGCGCCAGCGGGGAAGGACTAGAGTACAATGAGCAGTTCTTC	CASGEGLEYNEQFF
TRBD1	-	TRBJ1-4	TRBV11-2	TGTGCCAGCAGCTTAATCACAGGGGTGGAAAAACTGTTTTTT	CASSLITGVEKLFF
-	-	TRBJ2-7	TRBV3-1/TRBV3-2	TGTGCCAGCAGCCAAGATTTGGGGCCCTACGAGCAGTACTTC	CASSQDLGPYEQYF
-	-	TRBJ2-3	TRBV7-3	TGTGCCAGCAGTCGAAGGACAGCCGATACGCAGTATTTT	CASSRRTADTQYF
-	-	TRBJ1-4	TRBV15	TGTGCCACCAGCAGAGATAAAGGCAGGCCTAATGAAAAACTGTTTTTT	CATSRDKGRPNEKLFF
-	once	TRBJ2-7	TRBV3-1/TRBV3-2	TGTGCCAGCAGCCAAGGGCCGGGATCATACGAGCAGTACTTC	CASSQGPGSYEQYF
TRBD2	-	TRBJ2-7	TRBV5-1	TGCGCCAGCAGCCAAACTAGCGGGAGTGACGAGCAGTACTTC	CASSQTSGSDEQYF
TRBD1	-	TRBJ1-1	TRBV30	TGTGCCTGGCTGATCCCCGGACAGGGAGGGACTGAAGCTTTCTTT	CAWLIPGQGGTEAFF
TRBD2	-	TRBJ2-7	TRBV9	TGTGCCAGCAGCGAGGGACTAGCGGGGCCCTACGAGCAGTACTTC	CASSEGLAGPYEQYF
TRBD1	-	TRBJ1-6	TRBV27	TGTGCCAGCAGGCTTACCGGGACAGGGAGGACACCCCTCCACTTT	CASRLTGTGRTPLHF
TRBD2	-	TRBJ2-7	TRBV9	TGTGCCAGCAGCGCCGGGACTAGCGGGAGGTACGAGCAGTACTTC	CASSAGTSGRYEQYF
-	-	TRBJ1-5	TRBV3-1/TRBV3-2	TGTGCCAGCAGCCAAGATCCAACAGTAAATCAGCCCCAGCATTTT	CASSQDPTVNQPQHF
-	once	TRBJ2-7	TRBV5-1	TGCGCCAGCAGCCCCCCCGGGGACGAGCAGTACTTC	CASSPPGDEQYF
TRBD2	-	TRBJ2-3	TRBV5-1	TGCGCCAGCAGCTTGGAGCGGGAGCTAGATACGCAGTATTTT	CASSLERELDTQYF
TRBD1	-	TRBJ1-1	TRBV7-9	TGTGCCAGCAGCGACCGGGACAGGGACACTGAAGCTTTCTTT	CASSDRDRDTEAFF
TRBD1	-	TRBJ2-7	TRBV7-8	TGTGCCAGCAGCTCGGGACAGGGTGGGGGCTACGAGCAGTACTTC	CASSSGQGGGYEQYF
-	few	TRBJ1-1	TRBV14	TGTGCCAGCAGCCAGACCCTTTCGAGGACTGAAGCTTTCTTT	CASSQTLSRTEAFF
-	few	TRBJ2-3	TRBV14	TGTGCCAGCAGCCAAGATGGTCTCTGGGAGGATACGCAGTATTTT	CASSQDGLWEDTQYF
TRBD2	-	TRBJ2-1	TRBV28	TGTGCCAGCAGTTCCAGCGGGGCGGCCTTCGTGCAGCAGTTCTTC	CASSSSGAAFVQQFF
TRBD1	-	TRBJ1-3	TRBV10-3	TGTGCCATCAGGGGACAGGGCTCTGGAAACACCATATATTTT	CAIRGQGSGNTIYF
TRBD2	few	TRBJ2-7	TRBV11-3	TGTGCCAGCAGCCCAGTCGGACAAACCGGGACTAGCGGGAAATACGAGCAGTACTTC	CASSPVGQTGTSGKYEQYF
-	-	TRBJ2-7	TRBV6-5	TGTGCCAGCAGTTCTCCGACAGCTCCAGGCTCCTACGAGCAGTACTTC	CASSSPTAPGSYEQYF
-	once	TRBJ1-4	TRBV30	TGTGCCTGGAAGGACAGACCAACTAATGAAAAACTGTTTTTT	CAWKDRPTNEKLFF
-	-	TRBJ1-6	TRBV28	TGTGCCAGCAGCCTACATTCACCCCTCCACTTT	CASSLHSPLHF
-	-	TRBJ1-4	TRBV10-3	TGTGCCATCAGTGAAGCTGCGGGGGAAAAACTGTTTTTT	CAISEAAGEKLFF
TRBD1	-	TRBJ2-7	TRBV5-6	TGTGCCAGCAGTTACGGACAGGGGGCATCGGGCGAGCAGTACTTC	CASSYGQGASGEQYF
-	-	TRBJ1-6	TRBV21-1	TGTGCCAGCAGCAAACCCAGGTGCTTCAGACCCCTCCACTTT	CASSKPRCFRPLHF
-	-	TRBJ2-7	TRBV6-5	TGTGCCAGCAGCCTCAGGGGTCACTACGAGCAGTACTTC	CASSLRGHYEQYF
TRBD2	-	TRBJ2-5	TRBV2	TGTGCCAGCAGTGCGCCGGGACTAGGCGGTGAGACCCAGTACTTC	CASSAPGLGGETQYF
TRBD1	-	TRBJ1-1	TRBV6-4	TGTGCCAGCAGGGACAGGGGCACTGAAGCTTTCTTT	CASRDRGTEAFF
TRBD2	-	TRBJ2-7	TRBV28	TGTGCCAGCAGTCCTAGTACAGCGGGGAACTACGAGCAGTACTTC	CASSPSTAGNYEQYF
-	-	TRBJ1-1	TRBV6-5	TGTGCCAGCAGTTACTCCTATGAGAGCTGGGCTTTCTTT	CASSYSYESWAFF
TRBD1	few	TRBJ1-3	TRBV4-1	TGCGCCAGCAGCCAAGCTAGAACAGGGGTCTCTGGAAACACCATATATTTT	CASSQARTGVSGNTIYF
-	-	TRBJ2-7	TRBV15	TGTGCCACCAGCAGAGATCCGGGTAACCCCTACGAGCAGTACTTC	CATSRDPGNPYEQYF
-	-	TRBJ2-3	TRBV27	TGTGCCAGCAGCATTGGGGGGGCCCTGAGCACAGATACGCAGTATTTT	CASSIGGALSTDTQYF
-	-	TRBJ2-3	TRBV5-1	TGCGCCAGCAGCTTGTCCGGCACAGATACGCAGTATTTT	CASSLSGTDTQYF
TRBD2	-	TRBJ2-1	TRBV5-4	TGTGCCAGCAGCCCGGGGGGACTAGCGGGAGTGGGTAATGAGCAGTTCTTC	CASSPGGLAGVGNEQFF
TRBD1	-	TRBJ1-3	TRBV28	TGTGCCAGCAGTCTTGACAGGGGGGGAAACACCATATATTTT	CASSLDRGGNTIYF
-	-	TRBJ2-7	TRBV6-5	TGTGCCAGCAGACCTCGGGACAACCCCTACGAGCAGTACTTC	CASRPRDNPYEQYF